These T cell receptor beta chains were read from a single sample in a study of T cells in Graves' hyperthyroidism and ophthalmopathy. TCRdb reprocessed the multiplex PCR reads via MiXCR and lists one record per CDR3 protein. The sample has some 440,000 distinct CDR3 sequences, approximately 14% seen once. Material: blood. The receptors were gathered from a woman younger than 30 with Graves' hyperthyroidism. The CDR3 runs from the conserved cysteine through the conserved F or W. D genes are given only for firm matches. Rows may omit the clone size; those that give it use once, few, many or a size class.

v_gene	len	abundance	j_gene	d_gene	CDR3aa	CDR3nt
TRBV29-1	14	.	TRBJ2-1	TRBD1	CSVGTGGSHNEQFF	TGCAGCGTTGGGACAGGGGGCTCCCACAATGAGCAGTTCTTC
TRBV20-1	13	many	TRBJ2-5	TRBD2	CSARELAEETQYF	TGCAGTGCTAGAGAACTAGCGGAAGAGACCCAGTACTTC
TRBV30	16	.	TRBJ1-5	.	CAWSVSVGCPVVAQHF	TGTGCCTGGAGTGTTAGTGTGGGGTGCCCGGTGGTGGCCCAGCATTTT
TRBV7-8	15	many	TRBJ2-2	.	CASSLRGRETGELFF	TGTGCCAGCAGCTTACGGGGGAGAGAGACCGGGGAGCTGTTTTTT
TRBV5-1	15	few	TRBJ2-5	.	CASSPDGVEWETQYF	TGCGCCAGCAGCCCGGATGGGGTGGAGTGGGAGACCCAGTACTTC
TRBV11-2	12	many	TRBJ2-3	.	CASSWDGYTQYF	TGTGCCAGCAGCTGGGACGGGTATACGCAGTATTTT
TRBV9	16	many	TRBJ2-7	TRBD2	CASSPLGTSGSRKQYF	TGTGCCAGCAGCCCCTTGGGCACTAGCGGGAGTCGCAAGCAGTACTTC
TRBV2	15	.	TRBJ2-5	TRBD2	CASRDSGGSRETQYF	TGTGCCAGCAGAGATAGCGGGGGGTCACGGGAGACCCAGTACTTC
TRBV5-4	15	.	TRBJ2-6	.	CASSPDRSGANVLTF	TGTGCCAGCAGCCCCGACAGGTCTGGGGCCAACGTCCTGACTTTC
TRBV25-1	13	.	TRBJ2-7	.	CASSTLGAYEQHF	TGTGCCAGCAGTACCCTCGGTGCCTACGAGCAGCACTTC
TRBV6-5	16	many	TRBJ1-4	.	CASSYRYRVIEEKLFF	TGTGCCAGCAGTTACCGCTACAGGGTGATAGAAGAAAAACTGTTTTTT
TRBV20-1	18	many	TRBJ2-2	TRBD2	CSARDEGLAGTNTGELFF	TGCAGTGCTAGAGATGAAGGTCTAGCGGGGACGAACACCGGGGAGCTGTTTTTT
TRBV28	15	.	TRBJ1-2	.	CASSYWDRWRDGYTF	TGTGCCAGCAGCTACTGGGACCGTTGGCGGGATGGCTACACCTTC
TRBV6-1	15	many	TRBJ1-3	.	CASSDSASPGNTIYF	TGTGCCAGCAGTGATTCGGCGTCCCCTGGAAACACCATATATTTT
TRBV2	12	.	TRBJ2-7	.	CASRGRGYEQYF	TGTGCCAGCAGGGGACGGGGCTACGAGCAGTACTTC
TRBV3-1	13	many	TRBJ1-2	.	CASSLRDKGGYTF	TGTGCCAGCAGCCTCCGGGACAAGGGTGGCTACACCTTC
TRBV28	15	many	TRBJ2-7	.	CASSPPGQFSYEQYF	TGTGCCAGCAGTCCACCTGGGCAGTTCTCCTACGAGCAGTACTTC
TRBV19	12	few	TRBJ2-1	.	CASADPGNEQFF	TGTGCCAGTGCTGACCCTGGAAATGAGCAGTTCTTC
TRBV5-1	16	.	TRBJ2-3	.	CASSLGTAPDTDTQYF	TGCGCCAGCAGCTTGGGGACGGCCCCTGACACAGATACGCAGTATTTT
TRBV2	15	few	TRBJ2-6	.	CASMTGTAGANVLTF	TGTGCCAGCATGACGGGGACGGCTGGGGCCAACGTCCTGACTTTC
TRBV20-1	14	few	TRBJ2-1	TRBD2	CSAPGLAGYNEQFF	TGCAGTGCACCGGGACTAGCGGGTTACAATGAGCAGTTCTTC
TRBV20-1	15	many	TRBJ1-5	TRBD1	CSAVDRGGRNQPQHF	TGCAGTGCTGTAGACAGGGGAGGACGCAATCAGCCCCAGCATTTT
TRBV20-1	14	few	TRBJ1-5	.	CSARKGSGNQPQHF	TGCAGTGCTAGAAAGGGATCTGGCAATCAGCCCCAGCATTTT
TRBV28	16	many	TRBJ1-4	.	CASSLSTGHKGGKLFF	TGTGCCAGCAGTTTATCGACGGGACATAAAGGAGGAAAACTGTTTTTT
TRBV20-1	13	many	TRBJ2-5	.	CSPRASGGGTQYF	TGCAGTCCCCGGGCTAGCGGAGGGGGGACCCAGTACTTC
TRBV20-1	14	many	TRBJ1-2	TRBD1	CSAHGTAQFEGYTF	TGCAGTGCCCACGGGACAGCTCAATTTGAAGGCTACACCTTC
TRBV7-2	14	.	TRBJ2-2	.	CASSLPTSTGELFF	TGTGCCAGCAGCTTACCCACTAGCACCGGGGAGCTGTTTTTT
TRBV24-1	14	few	TRBJ2-2	TRBD1	CATSDWTGPGELFF	TGTGCCACCAGTGATTGGACAGGGCCCGGGGAGCTGTTTTTT
TRBV3-1	15	.	TRBJ2-5	.	CASSQVQGAGGTQYF	TGTGCCAGCAGCCAAGTGCAGGGGGCGGGGGGGACCCAGTACTTC
TRBV6-1	14	many	TRBJ2-7	.	CASSLLDRNYEQYF	TGTGCCAGCAGTCTCTTAGACCGAAACTACGAGCAGTACTTC
TRBV19	11	.	TRBJ1-2	TRBD1	CASGTTGGYTF	TGTGCCAGTGGAACGACAGGGGGCTACACCTTC
TRBV7-9	16	.	TRBJ1-2	TRBD1	CASSLGETGTGNGYTF	TGTGCCAGCAGCTTAGGCGAAACCGGGACAGGCAATGGCTACACCTTC
TRBV5-4	16	.	TRBJ2-4	TRBD2	CASSLDSGGPKNIQYF	TGTGCCAGCAGCTTGGATAGCGGGGGACCCAAAAACATTCAGTACTTC
TRBV18	13	many	TRBJ2-7	.	CASNRGVRSEQYF	TGTGCCAGCAATCGAGGGGTACGTAGCGAGCAGTACTTC
TRBV5-1	14	few	TRBJ2-5	.	CASSGYGVAETQYF	TGCGCCAGCAGCGGATACGGGGTGGCAGAGACCCAGTACTTC
TRBV28	13	many	TRBJ1-2	.	CASSFGGTGGYTF	TGTGCCAGCAGTTTCGGAGGCACGGGGGGCTACACCTTC
TRBV12-3/TRBV12-4	15	few	TRBJ2-7	TRBD1	CASSPRGRGQYEQYF	TGTGCCAGCAGTCCCAGGGGAAGGGGGCAGTACGAGCAGTACTTC
TRBV14	12	.	TRBJ1-5	.	CASSQGLGPQHF	TGTGCCAGCAGCCAAGGCTTAGGGCCCCAGCATTTT
TRBV5-4	15	.	TRBJ1-1	.	CASRGYNQGDTEAFF	TGTGCCAGCCGAGGATATAATCAGGGAGACACTGAAGCTTTCTTT
TRBV4-1	16	.	TRBJ1-4	TRBD1	CASSQITGAENEKLFF	TGCGCCAGCAGCCAGATAACAGGGGCCGAAAATGAAAAACTGTTTTTT
TRBV7-8	14	.	TRBJ1-4	.	CASSLVTPTEKLFF	TGTGCCAGCAGCTTAGTGACACCAACAGAAAAACTGTTTTTT
TRBV19	13	.	TRBJ2-7	.	CASSIGGYDEQYF	TGTGCCAGTAGTATCGGAGGGTACGACGAGCAGTACTTC
TRBV6-1	15	.	TRBJ2-1	TRBD1	CASSRVGQGTYEQFF	TGTGCCAGCAGTCGGGTGGGACAGGGAACCTATGAGCAGTTCTTC
TRBV6-1	13	many	TRBJ2-7	.	CASAQISSYEQYF	TGTGCCAGCGCTCAGATAAGCTCCTACGAGCAGTACTTC
TRBV6-1	17	few	TRBJ2-1	TRBD2	CASSYGLAGAGYNEQFF	TGTGCCAGCAGCTACGGACTAGCGGGAGCGGGATACAATGAGCAGTTCTTC
TRBV6-1	15	many	TRBJ2-7	.	CASSPGLASWREQYF	TGTGCCAGCAGCCCCGGGCTAGCGAGTTGGCGGGAGCAGTACTTC
TRBV30	15	.	TRBJ1-5	TRBD1	CAWSPGQGVRQPQHF	TGTGCCTGGAGTCCCGGACAGGGGGTGAGACAGCCCCAGCATTTT
TRBV12-3/TRBV12-4	11	many	TRBJ2-3	.	CASSPGITQYF	TGTGCCAGCAGTCCCGGGATAACGCAGTATTTT
TRBV12-3/TRBV12-4	14	many	TRBJ2-3	.	CASSLTQGTDTQYF	TGTGCCAGCAGTTTAACCCAGGGAACAGATACGCAGTATTTT
TRBV20-1	11	many	TRBJ1-1	.	CSATPNTEAFF	TGCAGTGCAACACCGAACACTGAAGCTTTCTTT
TRBV14	15	many	TRBJ2-3	TRBD1	CASSPIEGAADTQYF	TGTGCCAGCAGCCCTATAGAGGGGGCCGCAGATACGCAGTATTTT
TRBV7-2	16	.	TRBJ2-4	TRBD1	CASSSGQGEDKNIQYF	TGTGCCAGCAGCTCGGGACAGGGGGAAGACAAAAACATTCAGTACTTC
TRBV5-1	12	many	TRBJ2-2	.	CASQQNTGELFF	TGCGCCAGCCAACAGAACACCGGGGAGCTGTTTTTT
TRBV15	17	many	TRBJ2-4	TRBD2	CATSRDVGGTAKNIQYF	TGTGCCACCAGCAGAGATGTGGGGGGGACCGCCAAAAACATTCAGTACTTC
TRBV5-4	16	many	TRBJ2-5	.	CASSALGAASVETQYF	TGTGCCAGCAGCGCCCTGGGAGCGGCCTCGGTAGAGACCCAGTACTTC